This T cell receptor beta chain was captured in a study of T cells in Graves' hyperthyroidism and ophthalmopathy. V lost 4 bases, J lost 3 bases, and 12 bases stayed unmatched. The germline V gene encodes CDR1 KGHDR and CDR2 SFDVKD. The length of the CDR3 is 18 residues. What was amplified from RNA transcripts were TCR beta CDR3 regions. First-round RT-PCR of the TCR CDR3 relied on the HTBI primer set. Using its own MiXCR run on the multiplex PCR reads, TCRdb lists one record per CDR3 protein. The data show 560,000 or so distinct CDR3 sequences, nearly 20% seen once. This clonotype was sampled from a man between 40 and 49 years old with Graves' ophthalmopathy. The sample taken for sequencing was blood. V usage is TRBV24-1 and J usage is TRBJ2-2, with 8 bases that match TRBD2. This CDR3 reads CATSDLQLSGKDTGELFF. CDR3 DNA sequence: TGTGCCACCAGTGACCTACAACTTAGCGGGAAAGACACCGGGGAGCTGTTTTTT.